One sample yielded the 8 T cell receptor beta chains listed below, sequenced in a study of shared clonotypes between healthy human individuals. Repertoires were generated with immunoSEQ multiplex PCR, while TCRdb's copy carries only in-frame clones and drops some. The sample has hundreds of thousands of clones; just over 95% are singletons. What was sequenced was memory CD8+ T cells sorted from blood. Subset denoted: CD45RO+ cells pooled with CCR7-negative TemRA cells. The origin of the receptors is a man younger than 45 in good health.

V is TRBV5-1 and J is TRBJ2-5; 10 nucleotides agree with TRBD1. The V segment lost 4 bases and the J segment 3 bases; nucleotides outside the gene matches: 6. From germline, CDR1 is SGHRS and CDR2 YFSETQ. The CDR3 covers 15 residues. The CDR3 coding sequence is TGCGCCAGCAGCAGGGGACAGGGGAGGGAAGAGACCCAGTACTTC. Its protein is CASSRGQGREETQYF.

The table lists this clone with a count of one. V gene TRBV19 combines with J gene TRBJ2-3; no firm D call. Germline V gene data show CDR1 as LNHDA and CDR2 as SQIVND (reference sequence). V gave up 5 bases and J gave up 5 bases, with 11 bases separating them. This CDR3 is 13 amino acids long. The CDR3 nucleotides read TGTGCCAGTAGTGTAATTTTAGTAGATACGCAGTATTTT. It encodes CASSVILVDTQYF.

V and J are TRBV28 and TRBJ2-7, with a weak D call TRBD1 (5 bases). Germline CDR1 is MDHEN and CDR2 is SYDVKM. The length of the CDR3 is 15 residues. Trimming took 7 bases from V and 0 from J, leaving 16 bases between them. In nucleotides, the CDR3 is TGTGCCAGCATGAGGCAGGGTCGAGACTCCTACGAGCAGTACTTC. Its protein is CASMRQGRDSYEQYF.

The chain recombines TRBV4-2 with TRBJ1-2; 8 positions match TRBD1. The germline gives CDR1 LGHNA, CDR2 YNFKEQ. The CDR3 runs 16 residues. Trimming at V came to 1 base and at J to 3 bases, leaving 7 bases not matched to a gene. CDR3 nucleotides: TGTGCCAGCAGCCAAGCCCAACAGACAGGGGACTATGGCTACACCTTC. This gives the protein CASSQAQQTGDYGYTF.

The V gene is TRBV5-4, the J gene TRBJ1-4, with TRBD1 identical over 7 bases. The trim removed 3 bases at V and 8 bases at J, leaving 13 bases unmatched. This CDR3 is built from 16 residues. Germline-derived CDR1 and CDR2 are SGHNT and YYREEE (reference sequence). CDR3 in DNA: TGTGCCAGCAGCTCAACCCGACAGGGTATGCGCGAAAAACTGTTTTTT. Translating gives CASSSTRQGMREKLFF.

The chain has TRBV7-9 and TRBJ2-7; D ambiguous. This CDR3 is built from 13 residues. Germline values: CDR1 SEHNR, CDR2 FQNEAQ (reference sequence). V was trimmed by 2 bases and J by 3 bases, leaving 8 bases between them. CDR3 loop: CASSLWFSYEQYF. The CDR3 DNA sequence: TGTGCCAGCAGCTTATGGTTCAGCTACGAGCAGTACTTC. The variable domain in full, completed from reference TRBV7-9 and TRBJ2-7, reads DTGVSQNPRHKITKRGQNVTFRCDPISEHNRLYWYRQTLGQGPEFLTYFQNEAQLEKSRLLSDRFSAERPKGSFSTLEIQRTEQGDSAMYLCASSLWFSYEQYFGPGTRLTVT.

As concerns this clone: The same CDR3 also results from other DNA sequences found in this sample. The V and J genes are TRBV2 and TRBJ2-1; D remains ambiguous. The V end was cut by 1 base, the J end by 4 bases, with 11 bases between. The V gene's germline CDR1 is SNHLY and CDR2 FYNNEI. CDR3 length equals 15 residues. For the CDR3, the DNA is TGTGCCAGCAGTGAAGACTTAAGCTCTTACAATGAGCAGTTCTTC. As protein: CASSEDLSSYNEQFF.

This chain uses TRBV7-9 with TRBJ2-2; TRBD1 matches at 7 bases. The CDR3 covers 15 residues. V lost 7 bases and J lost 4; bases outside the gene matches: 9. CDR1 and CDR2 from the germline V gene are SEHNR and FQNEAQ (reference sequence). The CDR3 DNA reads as TGTGCCAGCACCCCCATGACAGGGCGCACCGGGGAGCTGTTTTTT. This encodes CASTPMTGRTGELFF.